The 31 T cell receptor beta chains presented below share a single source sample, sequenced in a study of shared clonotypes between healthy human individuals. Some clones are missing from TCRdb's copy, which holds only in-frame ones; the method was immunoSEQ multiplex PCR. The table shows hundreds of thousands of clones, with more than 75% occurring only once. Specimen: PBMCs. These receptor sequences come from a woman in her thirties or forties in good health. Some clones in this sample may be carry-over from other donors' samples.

CDR3 in amino acids: CAIRGLDGELFF. The CDR3 DNA is TGTGCCATCAGGGGACTAGACGGGGAGCTGTTTTTT. This chain connects TRBV10-3 to TRBJ2-2; the match to TRBD2 covers 8 bases. The CDR3 length is 12 residues. Germline V CDR1 and CDR2: ENHRY, SYGVKD. The J segment lost 7 bases and the V segment lost 6 bases, leaving 1 base of the junction unmatched.

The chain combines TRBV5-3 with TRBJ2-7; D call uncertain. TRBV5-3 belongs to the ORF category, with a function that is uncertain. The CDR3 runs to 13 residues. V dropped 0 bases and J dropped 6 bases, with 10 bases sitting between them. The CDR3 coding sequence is TGTGCCAGAAGCTTGGCCGCGGTTGGCGAGCAGTACTTC. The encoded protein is CARSLAAVGEQYF.

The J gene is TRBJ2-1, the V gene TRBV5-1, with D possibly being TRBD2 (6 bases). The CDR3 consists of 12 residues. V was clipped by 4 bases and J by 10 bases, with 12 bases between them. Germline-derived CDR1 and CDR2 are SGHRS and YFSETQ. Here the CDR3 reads CASSPSGGEQFF. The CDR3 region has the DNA TGCGCCAGCAGCCCGAGTGGAGGGGAGCAGTTCTTC.

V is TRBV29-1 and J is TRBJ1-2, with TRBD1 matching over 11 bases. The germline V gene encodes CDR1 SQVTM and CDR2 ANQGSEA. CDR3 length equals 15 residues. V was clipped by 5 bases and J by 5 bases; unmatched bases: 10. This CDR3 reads CSVNWDRGFGYGYTF. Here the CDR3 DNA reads TGCAGCGTTAATTGGGACAGGGGGTTTGGGTATGGCTACACCTTC.

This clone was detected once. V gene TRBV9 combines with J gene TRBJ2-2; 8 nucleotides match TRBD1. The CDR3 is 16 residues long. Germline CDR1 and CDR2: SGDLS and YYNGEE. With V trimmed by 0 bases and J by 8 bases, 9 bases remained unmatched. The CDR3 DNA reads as TGTGCCAGCAGCGTAGAGGCAGGGGGCGCGAGTGGGGAGCTGTTTTTT. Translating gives CASSVEAGGASGELFF.

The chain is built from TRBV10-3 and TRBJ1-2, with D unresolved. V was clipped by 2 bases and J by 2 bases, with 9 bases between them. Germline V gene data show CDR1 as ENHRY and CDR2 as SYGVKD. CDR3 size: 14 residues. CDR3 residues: CAISEAATNYGYTF. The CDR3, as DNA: TGTGCCATCAGTGAGGCAGCCACGAACTATGGCTACACCTTC.

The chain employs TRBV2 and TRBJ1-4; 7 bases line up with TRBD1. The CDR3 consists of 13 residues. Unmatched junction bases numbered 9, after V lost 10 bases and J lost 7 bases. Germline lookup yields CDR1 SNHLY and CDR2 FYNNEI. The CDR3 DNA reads TGTGCCACCGCGACAGGGTTTGGTGAAAAACTGTTTTTT. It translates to CATATGFGEKLFF.

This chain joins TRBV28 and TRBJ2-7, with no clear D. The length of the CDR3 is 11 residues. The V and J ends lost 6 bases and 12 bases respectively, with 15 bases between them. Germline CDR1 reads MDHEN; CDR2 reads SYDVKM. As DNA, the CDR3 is TGTGCCAGCAGGGTGGGGTACGTCGGGTACTTC. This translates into CASRVGYVGYF.

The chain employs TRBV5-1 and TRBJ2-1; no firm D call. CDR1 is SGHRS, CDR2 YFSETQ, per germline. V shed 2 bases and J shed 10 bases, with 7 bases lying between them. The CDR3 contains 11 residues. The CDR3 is CASSFLDEQFF. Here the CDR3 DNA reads TGCGCCAGCAGCTTCCTCGACGAGCAGTTCTTC.

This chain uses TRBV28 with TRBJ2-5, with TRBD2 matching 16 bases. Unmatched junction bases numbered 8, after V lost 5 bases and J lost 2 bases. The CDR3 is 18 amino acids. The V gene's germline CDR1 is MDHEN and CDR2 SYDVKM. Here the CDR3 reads CASSPRGLAGGWQETQYF. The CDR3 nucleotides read TGTGCCAGCAGTCCCCGGGGACTAGCGGGAGGGTGGCAAGAGACCCAGTACTTC.

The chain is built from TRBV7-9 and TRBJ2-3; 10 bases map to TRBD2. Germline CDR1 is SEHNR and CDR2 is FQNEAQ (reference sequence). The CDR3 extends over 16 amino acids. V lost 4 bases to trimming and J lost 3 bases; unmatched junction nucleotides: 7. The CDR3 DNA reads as TGTGCCAGCAGCTCCTTAGCGGGAGGACCGACAGATACGCAGTATTTT. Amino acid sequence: CASSSLAGGPTDTQYF.

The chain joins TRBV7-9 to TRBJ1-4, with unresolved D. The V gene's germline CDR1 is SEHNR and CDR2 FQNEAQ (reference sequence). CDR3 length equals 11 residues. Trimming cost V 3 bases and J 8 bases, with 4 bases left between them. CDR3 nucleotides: TGTGCCAGCAGCTTGAGAGAAAAACTGTTTTTT. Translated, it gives CASSLREKLFF.

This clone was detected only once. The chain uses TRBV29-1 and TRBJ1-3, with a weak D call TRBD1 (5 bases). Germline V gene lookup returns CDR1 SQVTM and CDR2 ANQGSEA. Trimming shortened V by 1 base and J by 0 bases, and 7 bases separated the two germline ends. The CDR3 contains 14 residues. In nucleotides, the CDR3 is TGCAGCGTTGAAGGGGGGTCCTCTGGAAACACCATATATTTT. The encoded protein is CSVEGGSSGNTIYF. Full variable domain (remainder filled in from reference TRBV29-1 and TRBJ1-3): SAVISQKPSRDICQRGTSLTIQCQVDSQVTMMFWYRQQPGQSLTLIATANQGSEATYESGFVIDKFPISRPNLTFSTLTVSNMSPEDSSIYLCSVEGGSSGNTIYFGEGSWLTVV.

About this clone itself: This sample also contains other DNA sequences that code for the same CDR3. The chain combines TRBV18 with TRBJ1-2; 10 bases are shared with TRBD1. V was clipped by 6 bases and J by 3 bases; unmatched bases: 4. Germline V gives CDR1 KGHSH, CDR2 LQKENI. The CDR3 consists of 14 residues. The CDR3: CASSPGTGDYGYTF. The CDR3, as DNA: TGTGCCAGCTCCCCCGGGACAGGGGACTATGGCTACACCTTC.

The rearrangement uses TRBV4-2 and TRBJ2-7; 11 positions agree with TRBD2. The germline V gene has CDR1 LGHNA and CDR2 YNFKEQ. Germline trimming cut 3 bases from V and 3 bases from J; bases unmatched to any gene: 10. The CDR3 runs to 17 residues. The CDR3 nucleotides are TGTGCCAGCAGCCACCAGAGACTAGCGGGGACCGGCTACGAGCAGTACTTC. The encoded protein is CASSHQRLAGTGYEQYF.

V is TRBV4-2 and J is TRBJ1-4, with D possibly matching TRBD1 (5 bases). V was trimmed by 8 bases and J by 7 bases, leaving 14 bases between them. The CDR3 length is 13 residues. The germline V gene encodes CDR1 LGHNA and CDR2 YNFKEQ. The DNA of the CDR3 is TGTGCCAGCTCCCGGGGGAGGGGTGAAAAACTGTTTTTT. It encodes CASSRGRGEKLFF.

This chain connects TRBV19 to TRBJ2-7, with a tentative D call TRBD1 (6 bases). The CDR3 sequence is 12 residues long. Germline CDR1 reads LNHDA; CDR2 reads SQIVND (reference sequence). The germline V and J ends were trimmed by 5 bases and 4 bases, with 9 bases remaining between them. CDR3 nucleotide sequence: TGTGCCAGTAGTGGGGACACTTACGAGCAGTACTTC. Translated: CASSGDTYEQYF.

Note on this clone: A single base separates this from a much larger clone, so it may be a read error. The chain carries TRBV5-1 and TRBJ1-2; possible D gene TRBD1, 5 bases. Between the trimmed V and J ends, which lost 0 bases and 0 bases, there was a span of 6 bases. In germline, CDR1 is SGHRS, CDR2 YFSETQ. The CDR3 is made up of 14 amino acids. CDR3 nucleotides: TGCGCCAGCAGCTTGGAGACAGCTAACTATGGCTACACCTTC. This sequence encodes CASSLETANYGYTF.

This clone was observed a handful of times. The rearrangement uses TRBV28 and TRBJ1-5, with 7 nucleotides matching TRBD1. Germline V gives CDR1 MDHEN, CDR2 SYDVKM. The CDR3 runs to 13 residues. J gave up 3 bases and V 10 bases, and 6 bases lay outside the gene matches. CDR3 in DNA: TGTGCCACCAGGGGGGACCTCAATCAGCCCCAGCATTTT. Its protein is CATRGDLNQPQHF.

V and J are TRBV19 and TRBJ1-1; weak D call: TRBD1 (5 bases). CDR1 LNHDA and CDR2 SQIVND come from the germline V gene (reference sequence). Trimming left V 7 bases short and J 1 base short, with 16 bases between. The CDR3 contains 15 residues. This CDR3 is CASTDGGGWNTEAFF. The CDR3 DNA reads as TGTGCCAGTACCGATGGGGGAGGGTGGAACACTGAAGCTTTCTTT.

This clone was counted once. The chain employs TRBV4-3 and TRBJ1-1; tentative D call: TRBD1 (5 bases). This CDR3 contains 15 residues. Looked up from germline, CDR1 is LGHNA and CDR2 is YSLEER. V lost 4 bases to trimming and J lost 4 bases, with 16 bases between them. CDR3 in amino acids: CASSPQAGGGTEAFF. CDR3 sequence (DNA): TGCGCCAGCAGCCCGCAGGCCGGGGGTGGCACTGAAGCTTTCTTT.

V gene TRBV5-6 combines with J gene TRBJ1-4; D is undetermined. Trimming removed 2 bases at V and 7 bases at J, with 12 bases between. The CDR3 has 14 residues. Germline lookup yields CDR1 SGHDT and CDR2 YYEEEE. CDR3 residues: CASSFDRRSEKLFF. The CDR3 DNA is TGTGCCAGCAGCTTCGACCGGAGGTCTGAAAAACTGTTTTTT.

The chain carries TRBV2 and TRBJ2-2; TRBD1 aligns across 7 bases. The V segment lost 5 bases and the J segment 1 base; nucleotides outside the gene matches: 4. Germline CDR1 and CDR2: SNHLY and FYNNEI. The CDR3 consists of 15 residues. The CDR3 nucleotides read TGTGCCAGCAGTTGGTCAGGGGGGAACACCGGGGAGCTGTTTTTT. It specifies CASSWSGGNTGELFF.

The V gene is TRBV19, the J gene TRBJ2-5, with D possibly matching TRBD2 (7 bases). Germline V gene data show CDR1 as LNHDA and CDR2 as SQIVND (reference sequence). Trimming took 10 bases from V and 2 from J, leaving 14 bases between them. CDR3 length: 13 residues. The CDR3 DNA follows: TGTGCCACTAGGGAGGGGGGACAAGAGACCCAGTACTTC. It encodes CATREGGQETQYF. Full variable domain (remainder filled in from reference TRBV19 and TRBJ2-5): DGGITQSPKYLFRKEGQNVTLSCEQNLNHDAMYWYRQDPGQGLRLIYYSQIVNDFQKGDIAEGYSVSREKKESFPLTVTSAQKNPTAFYLCATREGGQETQYFGPGTRLLVL.

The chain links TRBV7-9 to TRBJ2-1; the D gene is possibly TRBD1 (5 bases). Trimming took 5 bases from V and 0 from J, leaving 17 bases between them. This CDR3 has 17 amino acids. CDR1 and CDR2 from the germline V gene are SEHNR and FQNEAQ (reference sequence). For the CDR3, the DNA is TGTGCCAGCAGCCCAAGACAGATCAAAGGCTCCTACAATGAGCAGTTCTTC. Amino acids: CASSPRQIKGSYNEQFF. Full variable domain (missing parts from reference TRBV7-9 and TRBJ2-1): DTGVSQNPRHKITKRGQNVTFRCDPISEHNRLYWYRQTLGQGPEFLTYFQNEAQLEKSRLLSDRFSAERPKGSFSTLEIQRTEQGDSAMYLCASSPRQIKGSYNEQFFGPGTRLTVL.

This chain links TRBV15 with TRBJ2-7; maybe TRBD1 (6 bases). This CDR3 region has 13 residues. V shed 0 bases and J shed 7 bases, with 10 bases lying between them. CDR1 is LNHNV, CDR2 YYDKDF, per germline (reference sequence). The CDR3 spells CATSRDTGREQYF. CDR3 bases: TGTGCCACCAGCAGAGATACAGGGCGGGAGCAGTACTTC.

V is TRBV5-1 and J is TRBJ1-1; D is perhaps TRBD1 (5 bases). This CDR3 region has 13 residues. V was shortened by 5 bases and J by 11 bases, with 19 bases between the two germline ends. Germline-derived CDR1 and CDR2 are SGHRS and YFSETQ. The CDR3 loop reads CASSLGGDARAFF. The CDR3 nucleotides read TGCGCCAGCAGTCTTGGGGGGGACGCCCGCGCTTTCTTT.

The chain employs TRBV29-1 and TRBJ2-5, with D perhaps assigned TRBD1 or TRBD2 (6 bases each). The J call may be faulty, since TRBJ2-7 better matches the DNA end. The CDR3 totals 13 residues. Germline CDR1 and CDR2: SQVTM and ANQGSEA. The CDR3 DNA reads TGCAGCGTTGGGGCGGGACACCAATACGAGCAGTACTTC. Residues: CSVGAGHQYEQYF.

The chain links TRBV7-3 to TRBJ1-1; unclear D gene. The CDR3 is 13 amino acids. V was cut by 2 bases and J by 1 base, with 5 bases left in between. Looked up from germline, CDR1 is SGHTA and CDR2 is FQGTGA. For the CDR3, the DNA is TGTGCCAGCAGCTTAGGGGAGAACACTGAAGCTTTCTTT. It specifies CASSLGENTEAFF.

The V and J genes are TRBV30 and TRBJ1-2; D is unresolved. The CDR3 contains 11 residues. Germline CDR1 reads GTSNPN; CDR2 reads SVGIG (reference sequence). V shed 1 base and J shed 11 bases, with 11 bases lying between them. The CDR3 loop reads CAWSDTGRYTF. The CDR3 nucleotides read TGTGCCTGGAGTGACACGGGTCGTTACACCTTC. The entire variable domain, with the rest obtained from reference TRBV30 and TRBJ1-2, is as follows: SQTIHQWPATLVQPVGSPLSLECTVEGTSNPNLYWYRQAAGRGLQLLFYSVGIGQISSEVPQNLSASRPQDRQFILSSKKLLLSDSGFYLCAWSDTGRYTFGSGTRLTVV.

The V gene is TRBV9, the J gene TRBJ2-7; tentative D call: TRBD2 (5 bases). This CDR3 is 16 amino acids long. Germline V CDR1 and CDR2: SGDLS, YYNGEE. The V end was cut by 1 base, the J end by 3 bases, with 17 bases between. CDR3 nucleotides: TGTGCCAGCAGCGTATTGTCGGGAAACCCTTTCTACGAGCAGTACTTC. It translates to CASSVLSGNPFYEQYF.